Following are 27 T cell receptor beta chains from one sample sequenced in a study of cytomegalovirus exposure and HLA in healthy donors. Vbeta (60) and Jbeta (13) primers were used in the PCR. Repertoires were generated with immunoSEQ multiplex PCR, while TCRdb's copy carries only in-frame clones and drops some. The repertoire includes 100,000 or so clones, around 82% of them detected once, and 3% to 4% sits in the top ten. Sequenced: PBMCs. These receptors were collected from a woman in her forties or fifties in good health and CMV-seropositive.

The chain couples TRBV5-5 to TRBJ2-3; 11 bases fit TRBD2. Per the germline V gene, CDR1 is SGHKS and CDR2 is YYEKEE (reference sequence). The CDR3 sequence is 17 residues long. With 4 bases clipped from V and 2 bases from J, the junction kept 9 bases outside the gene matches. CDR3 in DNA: TGTGCCAGCAGCACCGGGACTAGCGGCCGAACCACAGATACGCAGTATTTT. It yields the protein CASSTGTSGRTTDTQYF.

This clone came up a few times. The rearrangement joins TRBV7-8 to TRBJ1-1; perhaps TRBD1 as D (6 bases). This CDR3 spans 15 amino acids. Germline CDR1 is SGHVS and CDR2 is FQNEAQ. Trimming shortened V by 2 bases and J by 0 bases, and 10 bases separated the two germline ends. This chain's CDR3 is CASSLQGKVNTEAFF. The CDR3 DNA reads TGTGCCAGCAGCTTACAGGGGAAGGTGAACACTGAAGCTTTCTTT.

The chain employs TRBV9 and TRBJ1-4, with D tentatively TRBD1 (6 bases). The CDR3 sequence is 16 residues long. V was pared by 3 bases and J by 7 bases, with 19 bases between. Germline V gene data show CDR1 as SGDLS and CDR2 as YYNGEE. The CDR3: CASSEGGAGVSEKLFF. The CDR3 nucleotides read TGTGCCAGCAGCGAGGGGGGAGCGGGGGTTAGTGAAAAACTGTTTTTT.

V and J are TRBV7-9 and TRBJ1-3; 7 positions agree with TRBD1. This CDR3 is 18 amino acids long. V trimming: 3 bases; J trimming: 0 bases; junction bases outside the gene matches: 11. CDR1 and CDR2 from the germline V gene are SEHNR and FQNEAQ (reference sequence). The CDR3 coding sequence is TGTGCCAGCAGCTTGATTTCTCCGGGACAGCGCTCTGGAAACACCATATATTTT. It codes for CASSLISPGQRSGNTIYF.

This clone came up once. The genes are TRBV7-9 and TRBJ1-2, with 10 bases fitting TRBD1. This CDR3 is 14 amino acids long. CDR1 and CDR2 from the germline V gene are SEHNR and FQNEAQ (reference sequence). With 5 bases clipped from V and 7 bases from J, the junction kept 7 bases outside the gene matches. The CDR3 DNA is TGTGCCAGCAGCCCCCGACAGGGGGCGGTTGGCTACACCTTC. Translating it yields CASSPRQGAVGYTF.

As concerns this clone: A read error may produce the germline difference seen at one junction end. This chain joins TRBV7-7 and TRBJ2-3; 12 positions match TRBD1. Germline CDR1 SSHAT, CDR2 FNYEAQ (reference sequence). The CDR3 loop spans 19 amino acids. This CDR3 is CASSPGQGASPSSTDTQYF. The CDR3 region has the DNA TGTGCTAGCAGCCCGGGACAGGGGGCATCACCCTCGAGCACAGATACGCAGTATTTT.

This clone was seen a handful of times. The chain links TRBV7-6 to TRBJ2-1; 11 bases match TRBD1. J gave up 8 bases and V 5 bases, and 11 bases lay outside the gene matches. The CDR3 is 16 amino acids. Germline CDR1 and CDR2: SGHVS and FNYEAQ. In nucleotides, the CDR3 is TGTGCCAGCAGCCCTAGGACAGGGGGCTCTTTCGATGAGCAGTTCTTC. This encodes CASSPRTGGSFDEQFF.

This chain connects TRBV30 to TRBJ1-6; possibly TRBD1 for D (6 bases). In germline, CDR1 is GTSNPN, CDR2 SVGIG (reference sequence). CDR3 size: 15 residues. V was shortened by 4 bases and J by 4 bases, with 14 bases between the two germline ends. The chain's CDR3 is CAWISGQPYNSPLHF. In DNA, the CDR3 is TGTGCCTGGATTTCTGGACAGCCTTATAATTCACCCCTCCACTTT. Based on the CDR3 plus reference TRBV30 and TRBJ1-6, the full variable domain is SQTIHQWPATLVQPVGSPLSLECTVEGTSNPNLYWYRQAAGRGLQLLFYSVGIGQISSEVPQNLSASRPQDRQFILSSKKLLLSDSGFYLCAWISGQPYNSPLHFGNGTRLTVT.

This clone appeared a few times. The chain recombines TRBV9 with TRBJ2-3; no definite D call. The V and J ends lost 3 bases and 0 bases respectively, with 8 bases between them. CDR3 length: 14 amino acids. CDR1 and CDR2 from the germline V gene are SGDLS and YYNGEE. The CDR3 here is CASSAGRSTDTQYF. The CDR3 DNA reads TGTGCCAGCAGCGCAGGAAGAAGCACAGATACGCAGTATTTT.

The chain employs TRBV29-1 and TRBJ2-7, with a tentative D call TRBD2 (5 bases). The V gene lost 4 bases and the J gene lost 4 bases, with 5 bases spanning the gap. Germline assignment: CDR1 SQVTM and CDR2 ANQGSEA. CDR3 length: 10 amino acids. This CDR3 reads CSVGEYEQYF. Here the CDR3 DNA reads TGCAGCGTTGGGGAGTACGAGCAGTACTTC.

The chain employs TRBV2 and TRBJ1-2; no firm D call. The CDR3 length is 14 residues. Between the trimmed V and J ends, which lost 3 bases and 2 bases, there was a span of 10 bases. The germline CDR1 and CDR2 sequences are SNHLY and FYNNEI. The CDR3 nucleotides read TGTGCCAGCAGTGACGCTCAGAACAACTATGGCTACACCTTC. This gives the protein CASSDAQNNYGYTF. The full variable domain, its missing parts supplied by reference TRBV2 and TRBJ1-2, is EPEVTQTPSHQVTQMGQEVILRCVPISNHLYFYWYRQILGQKVEFLVSFYNNEISEKSEIFDDQFSVERPDGSNFTLKIRSTKLEDSAMYFCASSDAQNNYGYTFGSGTRLTVV.

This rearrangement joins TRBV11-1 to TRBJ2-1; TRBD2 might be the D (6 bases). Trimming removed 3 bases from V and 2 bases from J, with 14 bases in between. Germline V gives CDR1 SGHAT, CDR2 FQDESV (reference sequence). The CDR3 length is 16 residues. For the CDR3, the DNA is TGTGCCAGCAGCTTTAGCTTAGCGGAGGCCTACAATGAGCAGTTCTTC. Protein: CASSFSLAEAYNEQFF.

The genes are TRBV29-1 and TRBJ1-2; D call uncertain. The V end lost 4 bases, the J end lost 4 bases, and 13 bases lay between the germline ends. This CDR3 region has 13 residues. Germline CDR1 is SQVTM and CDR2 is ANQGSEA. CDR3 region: CSVGMFQAYGYTF. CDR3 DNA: TGCAGCGTTGGGATGTTCCAGGCCTATGGCTACACCTTC.

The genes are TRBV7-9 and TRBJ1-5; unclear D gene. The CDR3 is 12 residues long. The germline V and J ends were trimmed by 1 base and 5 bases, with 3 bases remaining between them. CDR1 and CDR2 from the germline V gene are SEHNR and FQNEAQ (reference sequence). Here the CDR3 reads CASSLGDQPQHF. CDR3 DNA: TGTGCCAGCAGCTTAGGCGATCAGCCCCAGCATTTT.

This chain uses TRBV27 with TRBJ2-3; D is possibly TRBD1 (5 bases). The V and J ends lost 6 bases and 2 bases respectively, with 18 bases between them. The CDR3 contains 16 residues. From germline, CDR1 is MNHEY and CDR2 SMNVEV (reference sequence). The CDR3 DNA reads TGTGCCAGCAGAATCAGGGTAAACAGCCTCACAGATACGCAGTATTTT. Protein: CASRIRVNSLTDTQYF.

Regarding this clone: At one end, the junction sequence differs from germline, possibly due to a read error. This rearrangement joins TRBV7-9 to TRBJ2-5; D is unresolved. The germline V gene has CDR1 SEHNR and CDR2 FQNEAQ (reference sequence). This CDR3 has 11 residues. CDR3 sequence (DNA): TGTTCCAGCAGGTTCTCTGAGACCCAGTACTTC. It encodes CSSRFSETQYF.

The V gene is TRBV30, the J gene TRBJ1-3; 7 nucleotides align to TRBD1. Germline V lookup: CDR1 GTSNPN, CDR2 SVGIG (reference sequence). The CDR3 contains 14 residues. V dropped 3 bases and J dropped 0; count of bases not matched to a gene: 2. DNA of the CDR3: TGTGCCTGGAGAGGGACAGCCTCTGGAAACACCATATATTTT. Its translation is CAWRGTASGNTIYF.

CDR3 sequence (DNA): TGTGCCAGCAGCTCGGGACAGGGAGGTGAGCAGTACTTC. Translation: CASSSGQGGEQYF. This chain joins TRBV9 and TRBJ2-7; 9 positions match TRBD1. Trimming took 4 bases from V and 7 from J; bases not matched to a gene: 6. Germline V gene data show CDR1 as SGDLS and CDR2 as YYNGEE. CDR3 size: 13 residues.

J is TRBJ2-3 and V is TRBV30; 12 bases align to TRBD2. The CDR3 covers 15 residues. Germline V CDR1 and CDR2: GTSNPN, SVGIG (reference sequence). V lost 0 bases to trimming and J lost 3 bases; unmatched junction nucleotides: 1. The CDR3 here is CAWSVLAGGTDTQYF. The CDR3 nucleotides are TGTGCCTGGAGTGTACTAGCGGGAGGAACAGATACGCAGTATTTT.

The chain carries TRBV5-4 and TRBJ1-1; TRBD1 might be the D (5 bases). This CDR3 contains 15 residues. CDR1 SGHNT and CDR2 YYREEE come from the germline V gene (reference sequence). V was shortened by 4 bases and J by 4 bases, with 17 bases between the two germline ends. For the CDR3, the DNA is TGTGCCAGCAGCCTTGCCGGGGCGCGGGGCACTGAAGCTTTCTTT. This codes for CASSLAGARGTEAFF.

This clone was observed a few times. This CDR3 is CASSPYDRDNEQFF. Here the CDR3 DNA reads TGTGCCAGCAGTCCATATGACAGGGACAATGAGCAGTTCTTC. This sequence joins TRBV6-5 and TRBJ2-1; 7 positions match TRBD1. The J segment lost 5 bases and the V segment lost 5 bases, leaving 6 bases of the junction unmatched. CDR3 length: 14 amino acids. In germline, CDR1 is MNHEY, CDR2 SVGAGI.

This chain's CDR3 is CASSLQGIGEQFF. The CDR3 DNA follows: TGTGCCAGCAGCCTACAGGGGATTGGTGAGCAGTTCTTC. The chain couples TRBV9 to TRBJ2-1; TRBD1 aligns across 7 bases. The CDR3 spans 13 residues. Germline trimming cut 4 bases from V and 9 bases from J; bases unmatched to any gene: 7. The germline gives CDR1 SGDLS, CDR2 YYNGEE.

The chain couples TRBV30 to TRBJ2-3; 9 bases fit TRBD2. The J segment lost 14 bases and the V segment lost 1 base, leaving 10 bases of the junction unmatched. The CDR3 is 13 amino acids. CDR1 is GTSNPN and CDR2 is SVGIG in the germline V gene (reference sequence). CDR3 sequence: CAWSGLAGPSAYF. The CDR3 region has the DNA TGTGCCTGGAGTGGGCTAGCGGGGCCCTCGGCGTATTTT.

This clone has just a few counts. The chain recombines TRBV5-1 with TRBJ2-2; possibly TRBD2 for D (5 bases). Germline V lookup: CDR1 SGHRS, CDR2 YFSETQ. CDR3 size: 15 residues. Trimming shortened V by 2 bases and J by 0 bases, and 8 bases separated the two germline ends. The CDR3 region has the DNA TGCGCCAGCAGCTTAGGGAGCGCGAACACCGGGGAGCTGTTTTTT. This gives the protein CASSLGSANTGELFF.

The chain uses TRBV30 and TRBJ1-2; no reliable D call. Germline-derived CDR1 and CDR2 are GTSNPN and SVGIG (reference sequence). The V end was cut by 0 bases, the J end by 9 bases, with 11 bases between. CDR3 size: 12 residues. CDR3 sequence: CAWSVSETRYTF. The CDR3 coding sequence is TGTGCCTGGAGTGTTTCGGAGACTCGCTACACCTTC. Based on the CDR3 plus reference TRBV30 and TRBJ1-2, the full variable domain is SQTIHQWPATLVQPVGSPLSLECTVEGTSNPNLYWYRQAAGRGLQLLFYSVGIGQISSEVPQNLSASRPQDRQFILSSKKLLLSDSGFYLCAWSVSETRYTFGSGTRLTVV.

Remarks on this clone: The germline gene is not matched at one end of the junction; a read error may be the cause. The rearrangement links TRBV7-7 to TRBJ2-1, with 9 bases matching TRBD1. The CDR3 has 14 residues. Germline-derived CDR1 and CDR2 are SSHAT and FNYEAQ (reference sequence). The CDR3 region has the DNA TGTGCTAGCAGCTTAAACAGGGGGCAAGGTGAGCAGTTCTTC. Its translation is CASSLNRGQGEQFF.

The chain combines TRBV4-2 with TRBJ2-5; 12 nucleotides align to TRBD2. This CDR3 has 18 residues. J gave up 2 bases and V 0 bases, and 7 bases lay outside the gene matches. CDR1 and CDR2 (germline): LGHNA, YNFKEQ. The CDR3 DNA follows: TGTGCCAGCAGCCAAGAACTAGCGGGAGGCGCTCTTCAAGAGACCCAGTACTTC. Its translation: CASSQELAGGALQETQYF.